These 18 T cell receptor beta chains originate from one sample sequenced in a study of immunodeficiency. No cognate antigen is known for these TCRs. General study results and limits: Patient CD4+ T cells lacked the severe oligoclonality seen in patient CD8+ cells. Restricted TRB V-J pairing and lower productive entropy marked patient CD8+ T cells versus controls.

Here immunoSEQ multiplex PCR was the method, and the copy in TCRdb shows in-frame clones only, minus some. The sample carries approximately 200 clones, 70% to 80% recorded once. The sequenced sample consisted of CD8+ T cells from blood. The receptors shown here come from a woman aged 18 to 35 with POLD1 deficiency.

Sample share makes this clone hyperexpanded. V usage is TRBV6-2 or TRBV6-3 and J usage is TRBJ2-5; no firm D call. CDR3 length: 10 residues. Germline CDR1 reads MNHEY; CDR2 reads SVGEGT. V dropped 5 bases and J dropped 2 bases, with 0 bases sitting between them. CDR3 coding DNA: TGTGCCAGCAGTCAAGAGACCCAGTACTTC. Translation gives CASSQETQYF.

This chain links TRBV7-6 with TRBJ2-5, with a tentative D call TRBD2 (6 bases). CDR1 is SGHVS and CDR2 is FNYEAQ in the germline V gene. There are 15 residues in the CDR3. The V end lost 4 bases, the J end lost 2 bases, and 14 bases lay between the germline ends. CDR3 nucleotide sequence: TGTGCCAGCAGCTACGGAACCGGGACTCAAGAGACCCAGTACTTC. Translated, it gives CASSYGTGTQETQYF.

The chain employs TRBV7-6 and TRBJ2-7; D unclear. The CDR3 contains 14 residues. CDR1 is SGHVS and CDR2 is FNYEAQ in the germline V gene. V lost 1 base and J lost 3, with 10 bases in between. The DNA of the CDR3 is TGTGCCAGCAGCTTAGAGGGTTCTAGCTACGAGCAGTACTTC. Its protein is CASSLEGSSYEQYF. Together with reference TRBV7-6 and TRBJ2-7, the CDR3 gives the full variable domain: GAGVSQSPRYKVTKRGQDVALRCDPISGHVSLYWYRQALGQGPEFLTYFNYEAQQDKSGLPNDRFSAERPEGSISTLTIQRTEQRDSAMYRCASSLEGSSYEQYFGPGTRLTVT.

V and J are TRBV6-5 and TRBJ2-7; possibly TRBD2 for D (6 bases). Germline values: CDR1 MNHEY, CDR2 SVGAGI. The length of the CDR3 is 13 residues. Between the trimmed V and J ends, which lost 4 bases and 6 bases, there was a span of 13 bases. The CDR3 nucleotides are TGTGCCAGCAGTTCGCTCGGGGGTGGCGAGCAGTACTTC. This codes for CASSSLGGGEQYF.

This clone is classed as hyperexpanded. The chain couples TRBV28 to TRBJ2-1; D is undetermined. This CDR3 region has 13 residues. The ends were cut back, 2 bases at V and 2 bases at J, with 4 bases in the middle. The germline gives CDR1 MDHEN, CDR2 SYDVKM. The CDR3 DNA is TGTGCCAGCAGTTTACAGACCTACAATGAGCAGTTCTTC. This encodes CASSLQTYNEQFF.

The V gene is TRBV9, the J gene TRBJ1-2, with a weak D call TRBD1 (5 bases). V was cut by 0 bases and J by 2 bases, with 11 bases left in between. The CDR3 extends over 15 amino acids. In germline, CDR1 is SGDLS, CDR2 YYNGEE. The CDR3 coding sequence is TGTGCCAGCAGCGTAGGGGGGGTCACAAACTATGGCTACACCTTC. This encodes CASSVGGVTNYGYTF.

As DNA, the CDR3 is TGTGCCAGCGGACCGGAGTGGACCCAAGAGACCCAGTACTTC. This translates into CASGPEWTQETQYF. V gene TRBV7-9 combines with J gene TRBJ2-5; D is unresolved. This CDR3 has 14 residues. The V end was cut by 8 bases, the J end by 1 base, with 14 bases between. Germline V lookup: CDR1 SEHNR, CDR2 FQNEAQ (reference sequence).

This clone has a single count. This chain connects TRBV18 to TRBJ2-5, with D tentatively TRBD1 (6 bases). CDR3 length: 14 residues. Per the germline V gene, CDR1 is KGHSH and CDR2 is LQKENI. The V end lost 6 bases, the J end lost 3 bases, and 14 bases lay between the germline ends. CDR3 DNA: TGTGCCAGCTCGCACCCTGGACAGAAAGAGACCCAGTACTTC. Translation gives CASSHPGQKETQYF.

The chain joins TRBV4-1 to TRBJ1-1, with TRBD1 matching 9 bases. CDR3 length: 15 amino acids. V trimming: 4 bases; J trimming: 3 bases; junction bases outside the gene matches: 6. Looked up from germline, CDR1 is MGHRA and CDR2 is YSYEKL. CDR3 amino acids: CASSLTGGADTEAFF. The CDR3 DNA reads as TGCGCCAGCAGCCTAACAGGGGGCGCGGACACTGAAGCTTTCTTT.

V is TRBV29-1 and J is TRBJ2-1; TRBD2 is a possible D gene (5 bases). V was clipped by 1 base and J by 8 bases, with 24 bases between them. The germline CDR1 and CDR2 sequences are SQVTM and ANQGSEA. The CDR3 spans 17 residues. CDR3 DNA sequence: TGCAGCGTTGAAGGGAGTGAACAAAGGACTTACCGCTATGAGCAGTTCTTC. As protein: CSVEGSEQRTYRYEQFF.

V and J are TRBV2 and TRBJ2-3, with TRBD2 matching over 8 bases. Trimming cost V 2 bases and J 2 bases; bases outside gene matches: 12. CDR1 is SNHLY, CDR2 FYNNEI, per germline. This CDR3 spans 18 amino acids. The CDR3 DNA reads as TGTGCCAGCAGTGAACTAGTAGCGGGATCCAAAAACACAGATACGCAGTATTTT. Protein: CASSELVAGSKNTDTQYF.

This clone was seen a handful of times. This chain joins TRBV4-1 and TRBJ2-3; D gene ambiguous. Trimming took 4 bases from V and 0 from J, leaving 14 bases between them. This CDR3 is 16 amino acids long. CDR1 is MGHRA, CDR2 YSYEKL, per germline. The CDR3 sequence: CASSPVTGSSTDTQYF. The CDR3 region has the DNA TGCGCCAGCAGCCCGGTGACTGGATCTAGCACAGATACGCAGTATTTT.

The rearrangement uses TRBV24-1 and TRBJ2-7, with a possible D match to TRBD1 (6 bases). Between the trimmed V and J ends, which lost 5 bases and 3 bases, there was a span of 10 bases. CDR1 is KGHDR and CDR2 is SFDVKD in the germline V gene. The CDR3 has 13 residues. CDR3 bases: TGTGCCACCAGTGCCCCGGACAGCTACGAGCAGTACTTC. Translating gives CATSAPDSYEQYF.

This clone has just a few counts. The chain joins TRBV21-1 to TRBJ1-6. TRBV21-1 has pseudogene status. This CDR3 has 13 residues. The CDR3 DNA sequence: TGTGCCAGCAGCGGGGGGGCGAATTCACCCCTCCACTTT. It codes for CASSGGANSPLHF.

This clone was detected only once. The DNA of the CDR3 is TGCGCCAGTATTCTGACGGGAGCGGGAAATGAGCAGTTCTTC. It is translated as CASILTGAGNEQFF. This chain joins TRBV23-1 and TRBJ2-1; 7 bases agree with TRBD2. TRBV23-1 is filed as an ORF, its function uncertain. V lost 9 bases to trimming and J lost 7 bases; unmatched junction nucleotides: 12. The CDR3 spans 14 residues.

This sequence joins TRBV24-1 and TRBJ2-7, with TRBD1 matching over 10 bases. The CDR3 has 14 residues. Germline V gives CDR1 KGHDR, CDR2 SFDVKD. With 4 bases clipped from V and 3 bases from J, the junction kept 2 bases outside the gene matches. CDR3 amino acids: CATSEGTGDYEQYV. The CDR3 region has the DNA TGTGCCACCAGTGAAGGGACAGGGGACTACGAGCAGTACGTC.

V gene TRBV2 combines with J gene TRBJ2-1; 11 positions match TRBD2. V trimming: 6 bases; J trimming: 5 bases; junction bases outside the gene matches: 12. The germline V gene encodes CDR1 SNHLY and CDR2 FYNNEI. CDR3 length: 17 residues. As DNA, the CDR3 is TGTGCCAGCAGCGACGTAGGACTAGCGGGCTACGACAATGAGCAGTTCTTC. Translation gives CASSDVGLAGYDNEQFF.

V usage is TRBV11-1 and J usage is TRBJ1-2, with TRBD1 matching 9 bases. Germline V gene sequence: CDR1 SGHAT, CDR2 FQDESV (reference sequence). The V gene end was trimmed by 2 bases and the J gene end by 6 bases; junction bases not matched to a gene: 7. This CDR3 region has 15 residues. CDR3 in DNA: TGTGCCAGCAGCTTAACCAACAGGGGGCATGATGGCTACACCTTC. Translation gives CASSLTNRGHDGYTF.